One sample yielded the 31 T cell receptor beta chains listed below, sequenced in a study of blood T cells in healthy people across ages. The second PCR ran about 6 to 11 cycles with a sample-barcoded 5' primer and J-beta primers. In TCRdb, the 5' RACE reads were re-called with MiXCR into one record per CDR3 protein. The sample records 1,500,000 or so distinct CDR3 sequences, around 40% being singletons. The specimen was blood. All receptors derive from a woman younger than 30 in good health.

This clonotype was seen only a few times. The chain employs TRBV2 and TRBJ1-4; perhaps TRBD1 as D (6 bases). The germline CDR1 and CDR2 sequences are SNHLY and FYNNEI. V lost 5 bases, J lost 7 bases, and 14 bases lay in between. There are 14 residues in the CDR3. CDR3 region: CASSRNQGGEKLFF. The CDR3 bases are TGTGCCAGCAGTCGAAACCAAGGGGGTGAAAAACTGTTTTTT.

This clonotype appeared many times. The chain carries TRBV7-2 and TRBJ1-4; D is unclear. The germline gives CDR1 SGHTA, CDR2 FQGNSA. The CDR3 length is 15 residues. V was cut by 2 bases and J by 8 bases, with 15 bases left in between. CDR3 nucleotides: TGTGCCAGCAGCTTAAAGGTCCCAGGTCGGGAAAAACTGTTTTTT. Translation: CASSLKVPGREKLFF.

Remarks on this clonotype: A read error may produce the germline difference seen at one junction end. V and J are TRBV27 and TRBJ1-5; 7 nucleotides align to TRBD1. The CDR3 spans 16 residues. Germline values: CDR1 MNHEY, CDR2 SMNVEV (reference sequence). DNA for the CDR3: TGTGCCTGCAGTTTGACAGGGACCTTTGGCAATCAGCCCCAGCATTTT. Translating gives CACSLTGTFGNQPQHF.

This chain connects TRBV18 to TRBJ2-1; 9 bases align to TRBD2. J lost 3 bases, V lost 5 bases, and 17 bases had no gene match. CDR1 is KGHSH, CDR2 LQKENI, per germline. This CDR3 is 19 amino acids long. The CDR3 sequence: CASSVSIEVAGVFYNEQFF. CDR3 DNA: TGTGCCAGCTCAGTGTCGATTGAGGTAGCGGGAGTATTCTACAATGAGCAGTTCTTC.

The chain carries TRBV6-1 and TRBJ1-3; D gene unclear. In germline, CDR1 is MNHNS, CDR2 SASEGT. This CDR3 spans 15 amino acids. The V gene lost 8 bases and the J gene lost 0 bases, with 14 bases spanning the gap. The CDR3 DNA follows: TGTGCCAGCTTACGGACCGTACTCTCTGGAAACACCATATATTTT. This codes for CASLRTVLSGNTIYF.

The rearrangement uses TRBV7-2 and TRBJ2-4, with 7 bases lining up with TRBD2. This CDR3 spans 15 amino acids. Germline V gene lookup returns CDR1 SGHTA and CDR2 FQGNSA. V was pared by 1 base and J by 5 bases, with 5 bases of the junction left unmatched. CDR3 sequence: CASSLGGSGQNIQYF. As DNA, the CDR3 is TGTGCCAGCAGCTTAGGGGGTAGCGGGCAAAACATTCAGTACTTC.

The CDR3 here is CSLYLTGHNEQFF. The CDR3 DNA follows: TGCAGCTTATACCTGACAGGGCACAATGAGCAGTTCTTC. The rearrangement uses TRBV29-1 and TRBJ2-1, with 7 nucleotides matching TRBD1. CDR1 and CDR2 (germline): SQVTM, ANQGSEA. J was trimmed by 5 bases and V by 8 bases; bases with no gene match: 9. The CDR3 is made up of 13 amino acids.

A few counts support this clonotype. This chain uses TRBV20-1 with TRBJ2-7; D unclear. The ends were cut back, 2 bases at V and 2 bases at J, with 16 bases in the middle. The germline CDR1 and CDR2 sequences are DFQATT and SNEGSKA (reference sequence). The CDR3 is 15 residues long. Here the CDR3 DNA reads TGCAGTGCTAGAAAAAGCGAGACACGAACCTACGAGCAGTACTTC. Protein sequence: CSARKSETRTYEQYF.

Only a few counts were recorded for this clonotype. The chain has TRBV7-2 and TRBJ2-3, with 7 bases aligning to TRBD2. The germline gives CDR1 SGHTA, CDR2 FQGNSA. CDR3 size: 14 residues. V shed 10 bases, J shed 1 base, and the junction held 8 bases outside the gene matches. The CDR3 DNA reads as TGTGCCACCGGCCTAGCGGTACGCACAGATACGCAGTATTTT. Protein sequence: CATGLAVRTDTQYF.

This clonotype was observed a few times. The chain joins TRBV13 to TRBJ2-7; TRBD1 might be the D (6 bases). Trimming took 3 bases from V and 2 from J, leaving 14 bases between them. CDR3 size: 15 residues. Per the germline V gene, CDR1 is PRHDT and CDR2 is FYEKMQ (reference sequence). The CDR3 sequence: CASSFNYRVPYEQYF. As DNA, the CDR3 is TGTGCCAGCAGCTTCAATTACAGGGTCCCCTACGAGCAGTACTTC.

The CDR3 spells CASSSGTTISYNEQYF. The CDR3, as DNA: TGTGCCAGCAGTTCCGGGACTACCATCTCCTACAATGAGCAGTACTTC. The chain has TRBV27 and TRBJ2-1, with 7 bases that match TRBD2. The J call is doubtful: the DNA matches TRBJ2-7 better. Germline V CDR1 and CDR2: MNHEY, SMNVEV (reference sequence). This CDR3 is 16 amino acids long.

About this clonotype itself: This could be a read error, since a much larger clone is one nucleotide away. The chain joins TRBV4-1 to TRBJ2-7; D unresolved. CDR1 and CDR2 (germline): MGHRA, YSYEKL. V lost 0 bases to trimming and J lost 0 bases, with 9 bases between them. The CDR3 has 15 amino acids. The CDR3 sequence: CASSQEIQSSYEQYF. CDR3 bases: TGCGCCAGCAGCCAAGAGATACAGAGCTCCTACGAGCAGTACTTC.

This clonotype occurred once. CDR3 nucleotide sequence: TGTGCCAGCAGCGCCGCACAGGAGTGGATGTGGGAGCTGTTTTTT. Amino acid sequence: CASSAAQEWMWELFF. J is TRBJ2-2 and V is TRBV9; tentative D call: TRBD1 (5 bases). Germline V gene lookup returns CDR1 SGDLS and CDR2 YYNGEE. V was pared by 3 bases and J by 9 bases, with 18 bases between. The CDR3 extends over 15 amino acids.

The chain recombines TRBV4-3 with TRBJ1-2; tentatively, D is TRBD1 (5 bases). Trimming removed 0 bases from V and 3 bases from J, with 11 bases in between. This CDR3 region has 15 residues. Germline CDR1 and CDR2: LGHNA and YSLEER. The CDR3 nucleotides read TGCGCCAGCAGCCAAGACAGCAGGGCCTACTATGGCTACACCTTC. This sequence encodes CASSQDSRAYYGYTF.

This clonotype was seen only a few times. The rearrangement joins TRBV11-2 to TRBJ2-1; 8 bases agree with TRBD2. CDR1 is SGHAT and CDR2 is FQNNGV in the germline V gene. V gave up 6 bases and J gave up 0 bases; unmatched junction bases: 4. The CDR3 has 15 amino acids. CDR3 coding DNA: TGTGCCAGCAGACTAGCGGACAGCTCCTACAATGAGCAGTTCTTC. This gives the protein CASRLADSSYNEQFF. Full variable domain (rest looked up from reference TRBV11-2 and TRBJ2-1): EAGVAQSPRYKIIEKRQSVAFWCNPISGHATLYWYQQILGQGPKLLIQFQNNGVVDDSQLPKDRFSAERLKGVDSTLKIQPAKLEDSAVYLCASRLADSSYNEQFFGPGTRLTVL.

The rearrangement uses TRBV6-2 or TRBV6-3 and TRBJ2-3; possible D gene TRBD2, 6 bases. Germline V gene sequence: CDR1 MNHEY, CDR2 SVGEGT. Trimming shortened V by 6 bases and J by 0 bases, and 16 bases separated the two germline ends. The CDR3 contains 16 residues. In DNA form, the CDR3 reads TGTGCCAGCAGAGGCAACGGGAGAGGTAGCACAGATACGCAGTATTTT. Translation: CASRGNGRGSTDTQYF.

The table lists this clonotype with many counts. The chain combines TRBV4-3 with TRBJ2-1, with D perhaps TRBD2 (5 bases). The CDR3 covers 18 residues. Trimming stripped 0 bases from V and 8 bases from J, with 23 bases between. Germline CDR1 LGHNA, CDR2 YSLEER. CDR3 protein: CASSQDNLGTGKYYEQFF. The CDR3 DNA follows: TGCGCCAGCAGCCAAGATAACCTAGGAACGGGGAAGTACTATGAGCAGTTCTTC.

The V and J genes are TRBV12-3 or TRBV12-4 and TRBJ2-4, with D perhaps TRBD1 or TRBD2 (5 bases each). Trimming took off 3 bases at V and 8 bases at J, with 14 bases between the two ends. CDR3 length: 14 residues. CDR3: CASSFATLGDIQYF. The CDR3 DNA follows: TGTGCCAGCAGTTTCGCGACGTTGGGGGACATTCAGTACTTC.

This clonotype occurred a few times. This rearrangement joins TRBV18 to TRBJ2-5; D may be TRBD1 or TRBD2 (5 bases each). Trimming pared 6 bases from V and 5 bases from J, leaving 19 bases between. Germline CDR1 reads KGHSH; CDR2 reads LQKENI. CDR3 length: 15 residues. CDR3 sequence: CASSPAGTHVETQYF. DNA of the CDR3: TGTGCCAGCTCTCCAGCCGGGACCCACGTCGAGACCCAGTACTTC.

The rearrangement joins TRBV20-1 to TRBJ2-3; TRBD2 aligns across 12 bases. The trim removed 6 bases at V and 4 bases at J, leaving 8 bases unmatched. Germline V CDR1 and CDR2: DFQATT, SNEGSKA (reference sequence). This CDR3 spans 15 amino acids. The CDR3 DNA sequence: TGCAGTGCCCATCCGACTAGCGGGAGCGCAGATACGCAGTATTTT. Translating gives CSAHPTSGSADTQYF.

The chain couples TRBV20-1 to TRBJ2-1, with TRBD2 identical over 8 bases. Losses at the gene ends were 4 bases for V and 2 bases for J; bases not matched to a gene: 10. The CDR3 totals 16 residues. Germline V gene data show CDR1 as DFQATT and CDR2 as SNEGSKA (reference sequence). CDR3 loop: CSATSTAGGTYNEQFF. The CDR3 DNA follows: TGCAGTGCTACCTCGACGGCGGGAGGCACCTACAATGAGCAGTTCTTC.

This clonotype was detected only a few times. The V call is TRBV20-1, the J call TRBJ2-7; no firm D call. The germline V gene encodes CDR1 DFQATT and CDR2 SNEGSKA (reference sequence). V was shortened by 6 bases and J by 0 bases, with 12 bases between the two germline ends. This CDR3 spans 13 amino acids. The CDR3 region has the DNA TGCAGTGCAATGGACGCACTCTCCTACGAGCAGTACTTC. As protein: CSAMDALSYEQYF.

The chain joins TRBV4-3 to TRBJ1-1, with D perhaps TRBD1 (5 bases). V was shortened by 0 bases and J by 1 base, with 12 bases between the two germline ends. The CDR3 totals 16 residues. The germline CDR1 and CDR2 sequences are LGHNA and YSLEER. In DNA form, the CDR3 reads TGCGCCAGCAGCCAAGATTATGGGGCGGAGAACACTGAAGCTTTCTTT. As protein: CASSQDYGAENTEAFF.

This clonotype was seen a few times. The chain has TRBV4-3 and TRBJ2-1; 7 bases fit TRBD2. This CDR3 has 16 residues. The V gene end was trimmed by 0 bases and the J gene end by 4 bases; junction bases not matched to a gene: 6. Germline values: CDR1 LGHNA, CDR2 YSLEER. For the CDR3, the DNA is TGCGCCAGCAGCCAAGATCTGGCTAGCGGTTACAATGAGCAGTTCTTC. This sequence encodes CASSQDLASGYNEQFF.

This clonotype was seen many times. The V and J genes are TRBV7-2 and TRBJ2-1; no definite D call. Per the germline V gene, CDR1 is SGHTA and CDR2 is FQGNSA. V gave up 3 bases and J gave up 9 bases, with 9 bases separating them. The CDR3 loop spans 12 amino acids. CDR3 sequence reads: CASSFLGREQFF. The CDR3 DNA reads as TGTGCCAGCAGCTTCCTTGGTCGTGAGCAGTTCTTC.

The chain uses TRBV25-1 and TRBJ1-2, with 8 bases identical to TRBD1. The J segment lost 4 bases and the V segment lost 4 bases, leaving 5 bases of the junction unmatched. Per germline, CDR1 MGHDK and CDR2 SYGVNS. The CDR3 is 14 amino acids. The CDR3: CASSATGEFYGYTF. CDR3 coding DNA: TGTGCCAGCAGTGCGACAGGGGAGTTCTATGGCTACACCTTC.

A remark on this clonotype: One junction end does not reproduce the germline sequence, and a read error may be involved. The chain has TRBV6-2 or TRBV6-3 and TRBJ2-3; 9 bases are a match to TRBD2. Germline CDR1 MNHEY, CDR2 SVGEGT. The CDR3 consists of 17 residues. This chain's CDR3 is CAGSTRIAGDRSKGQYF. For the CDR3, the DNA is TGTGCCGGCAGTACCCGAATAGCGGGGGACCGAAGCAAGGGGCAGTATTTT.

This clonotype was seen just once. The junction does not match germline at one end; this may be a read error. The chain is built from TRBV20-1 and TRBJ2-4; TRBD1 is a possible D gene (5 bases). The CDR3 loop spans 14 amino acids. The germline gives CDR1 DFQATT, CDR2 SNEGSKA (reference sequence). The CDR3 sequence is CSARARTSKNIQYF. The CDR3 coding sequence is TGCAGCGCTAGAGCTAGGACAAGCAAAAACATTCAGTACTTC.

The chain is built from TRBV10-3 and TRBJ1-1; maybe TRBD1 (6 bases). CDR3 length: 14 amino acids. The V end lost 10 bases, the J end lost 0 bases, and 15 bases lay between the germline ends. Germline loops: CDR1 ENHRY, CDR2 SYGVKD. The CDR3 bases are TGTGCCACTGCGTACAGGGACCTGAACACTGAAGCTTTCTTT. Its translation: CATAYRDLNTEAFF.

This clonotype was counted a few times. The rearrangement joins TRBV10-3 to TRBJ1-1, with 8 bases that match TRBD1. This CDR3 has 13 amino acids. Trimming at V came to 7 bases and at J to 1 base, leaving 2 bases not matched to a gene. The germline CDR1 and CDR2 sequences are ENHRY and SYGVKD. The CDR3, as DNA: TGTGCCATCACCGGGACAGGGAACACTGAAGCTTTCTTT. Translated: CAITGTGNTEAFF.

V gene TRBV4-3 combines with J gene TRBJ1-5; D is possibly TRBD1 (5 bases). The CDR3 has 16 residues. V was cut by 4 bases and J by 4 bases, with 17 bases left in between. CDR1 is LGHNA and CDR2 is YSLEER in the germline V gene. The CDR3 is CASSRGRAVWNQPQHF. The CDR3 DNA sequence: TGCGCCAGCAGCCGGGGCAGGGCGGTATGGAATCAGCCCCAGCATTTT.